What follows are 8 T cell receptor beta chains derived from one specimen sequenced in a study of blood T cell repertoires in COVID-19. Profiling relied on immunoSEQ multiplex PCR, and the TCRdb table lists in-frame clones only, not all of them. The data contain hundreds of thousands of clones, roughly 88% of them seen just once; the ten biggest clones take up roughly 30%. Sequencing used peripheral blood. The receptors stem from a man aged 40-55 years with acute or convalescent COVID-19.

The rearrangement uses TRBV5-5 and TRBJ2-1; 10 bases agree with TRBD2. Germline V gives CDR1 SGHKS, CDR2 YYEKEE (reference sequence). The CDR3 has 14 amino acids. The V and J ends lost 4 bases and 6 bases, in that order; junction bases with no gene match: 4. The CDR3 sequence: CASSTGTSVNEQFF. CDR3 nucleotide sequence: TGTGCCAGCAGCACCGGGACTAGCGTCAATGAGCAGTTCTTC.

This clone was found a few times. The J gene is TRBJ2-7, the V gene TRBV29-1, with D perhaps TRBD2 (6 bases). Deletions cut 3 bases from V and 6 bases from J, with 12 bases between. The CDR3 covers 12 residues. Per the germline V gene, CDR1 is SQVTM and CDR2 is ANQGSEA. The CDR3 DNA is TGCAGCGTTGAGAGTGCGGGGATCGAGCAGTACTTC. Translation: CSVESAGIEQYF.

The chain combines TRBV6-2 or TRBV6-3 with TRBJ2-7; D may be TRBD2 (5 bases). V lost 2 bases to trimming and J lost 7 bases, with 9 bases between them. CDR3 length: 12 residues. In germline, CDR1 is MNHEY, CDR2 SVGEGT. The CDR3 loop is CASSYRRREQYF. CDR3 coding DNA: TGTGCCAGCAGTTACAGGAGGAGGGAGCAGTACTTC.

J is TRBJ1-5 and V is TRBV7-2; 9 nucleotides line up with TRBD1. The CDR3 is made up of 15 amino acids. CDR1 and CDR2 from the germline V gene are SGHTA and FQGNSA. Trimming at V came to 1 base and at J to 9 bases, leaving 7 bases not matched to a gene. The CDR3 DNA reads TGTGCCAGCAGCTTAGGGGACAGGGTCCTTCGGCCCCAGCATTTT. This codes for CASSLGDRVLRPQHF. The full variable domain, completed using reference TRBV7-2 and TRBJ1-5, is GAGVSQSPSNKVTEKGKDVELRCDPISGHTALYWYRQSLGQGLEFLIYFQGNSAPDKSGLPSDRFSAERTGGSVSTLTIQRTQQEDSAVYLCASSLGDRVLRPQHFGDGTRLSIL.

This sequence joins TRBV6-5 and TRBJ2-7; possible D gene TRBD2, 5 bases. This CDR3 spans 14 amino acids. The V end lost 2 bases, the J end lost 0 bases, and 8 bases lay between the germline ends. The germline gives CDR1 MNHEY, CDR2 SVGAGI. Written as DNA, the CDR3 is TGTGCCAGCAGTTACCGAGGGAGCTCCTACGAGCAGTACTTC. Encoded protein: CASSYRGSSYEQYF.

The chain employs TRBV7-2 and TRBJ2-7; 10 nucleotides agree with TRBD1. The CDR3 extends over 15 amino acids. In germline, CDR1 is SGHTA, CDR2 FQGNSA. The V segment lost 2 bases and the J segment 5 bases; nucleotides outside the gene matches: 6. The CDR3 nucleotides are TGTGCCAGCAGCTTAAGGGGACAGGGGATTAACGAGCAGTACTTC. It encodes CASSLRGQGINEQYF.

This clone was seen only a few times. V usage is TRBV18 and J usage is TRBJ1-2, with 8 bases fitting TRBD1. After removal of 2 bases from V and 8 bases from J, the junction contained 7 bases not matched to a gene. The CDR3 spans 14 residues. In germline, CDR1 is KGHSH, CDR2 LQKENI. The CDR3 bases are TGTGCCAGCTCACCAGAGGACAGGGCCTGGGGCTACACCTTC. The encoded protein is CASSPEDRAWGYTF.

Remarks on this clone: Different DNA sequences within this sample yield the same CDR3. V gene TRBV6-5 combines with J gene TRBJ1-2, with 9 positions matching TRBD1. V was clipped by 8 bases and J by 6 bases; unmatched bases: 1. The germline V gene has CDR1 MNHEY and CDR2 SVGAGI. There are 11 residues in the CDR3. CDR3 DNA sequence: TGTGCCAGCCGGACAGGGGATGGCTACACCTTC. Protein product: CASRTGDGYTF.